This TCR beta chain was captured in a study of T cell repertoires in cytomegalovirus infection. This clonotype was seen more than once but under ten times. What it binds is unknown. The study, taken as a whole, reports: Within the response measured ex vivo, HLA-C-restricted CMV-specific TCR beta clonotypes were dominant.

TCRdb fed the reads into MiXCR, producing one record per CDR3 protein. The sample records some 900,000 distinct CDR3 sequences, around a third being singletons. CDR1 is LGHNT, CDR2 FRNRAP, per germline. The CDR3 is 15 amino acids. Germline trimming cut 0 bases from V and 8 bases from J; bases unmatched to any gene: 2. Here the sequenced sample was cultured CD8+ T cells from PBMCs, taken from culture after CMV antigen stimulation. The J gene is TRBJ2-1, the V gene TRBV12-5, with 12 bases identical to TRBD2. This receptor was taken from a human donor in good health (CMV status not recorded). Some clones in this sample may be carry-over from other donors' samples. The CDR3 DNA follows: TGTGCTAGTGGTTTGGTACTAGCGGGGGGTGATGAGCAGTTCTTC. The encoded protein is CASGLVLAGGDEQFF.